The rows below give T cell receptor beta chains drawn from one sample of a study of T-cell reconstitution after alpha-beta-depleted transplantation in children. TCRdb passed the PCR reads through MiXCR, listing each CDR3 protein once. The data contain 540,000 or so distinct CDR3 sequences, 20% to 25% of them singletons. Sequenced here: PBMCs, mostly from graft donor cells, sampled 360 days after TCRalphabeta/CD19-depleted stem cell transplant. The source of these receptors is a boy less than two years old who had a stem cell transplant for acute myeloid leukemia, so the T cells may come from the graft donor. The CDR3 runs from the conserved cysteine through the conserved F or W. Fields, in order: V gene, D gene, J gene, clone size, CDR3 DNA, CDR3 protein. The D gene is left open where the match is weak. A clone size is listed for some rows: how often the clone was seen (once, few, many), or a class if it is expanded.

TRBV7-6	.	TRBJ1-3	many	TGTGCCAGCAGCGTTACAGTGGGTCCTGGAAACACCATATATTTT	CASSVTVGPGNTIYF
TRBV7-2	.	TRBJ2-7	few	TGTGCCAGCAGCCCCCGCATTGTAGGGGAGCAGTACTTC	CASSPRIVGEQYF
TRBV7-2	TRBD2	TRBJ2-3	few	TGTGCCAGCAGCCTGACGGGCGGGAGTCCGGCCGTAGATACGCAGTATTTT	CASSLTGGSPAVDTQYF
TRBV12-3/TRBV12-4	.	TRBJ2-7	.	TGTGCCAGCACGGCAGGGATCCTCCTCGAGCAGTACTTC	CASTAGILLEQYF
TRBV6-1	TRBD1	TRBJ1-5	.	TGTGCCACCTCAGAGGGGGCTAATCAGCCCCAGCATTTT	CATSEGANQPQHF
TRBV18	.	TRBJ2-7	many	TGTGCCAGCTCACCACCTGGCTCCTACGAGCAGTACTTC	CASSPPGSYEQYF
TRBV12-3/TRBV12-4	TRBD1	TRBJ2-1	many	TGTGCCAGCAGTGCCGGGACAGGGGGTTCCTACAATGAGCAGTTCTTC	CASSAGTGGSYNEQFF
TRBV29-1	.	TRBJ2-3	many	TGCAGCGTAGTCCGGGGCGTCGATACGCAGTATTTT	CSVVRGVDTQYF
TRBV6-1	.	TRBJ2-3	.	TGTGCCAGCAGTGCCATAGCGAACGCAGATACGCAGTATTTT	CASSAIANADTQYF
TRBV12-3/TRBV12-4	.	TRBJ1-2	many	TGTGCCAGCAGTTTAGCTAATCTTAACTATGGCTACACCTTC	CASSLANLNYGYTF
TRBV20-1	TRBD2	TRBJ2-3	.	TGCTGTGCTAGAGAAAGACTAGCGGGACGCACAGATACGCAGTATTTT	CCARERLAGRTDTQYF
TRBV5-1	TRBD1	TRBJ1-1	few	TGCGCCAGCAGCTTGGGCACCGGGACAGGTATGAACACTGAAGCTTTCTTT	CASSLGTGTGMNTEAFF
TRBV5-5	.	TRBJ2-1	.	TGTGCCAGCAGTCTCCTTGGGGGCCTGGGGAATGAGCAGTTCTTC	CASSLLGGLGNEQFF
TRBV29-1	.	TRBJ1-5	few	TGCAGCGTAAAAACAGGGCTGAATCAGCCCCAGCATTTT	CSVKTGLNQPQHF
TRBV20-1	.	TRBJ2-1	.	TGCAGTGCTAGAGATCTCGGGCCCTCCTACAATGAGCAGTTCTTC	CSARDLGPSYNEQFF
TRBV5-1	TRBD1	TRBJ1-2	many	TGCGCCAGCAGCCTTTGGACAGGCCAGGTATATGGCTACACCTTC	CASSLWTGQVYGYTF
TRBV12-3/TRBV12-4	.	TRBJ2-7	many	TGTGCCAGCAGTTCCGACTCGGTCGGGCAGTACTTC	CASSSDSVGQYF
TRBV15	.	TRBJ1-2	.	TGTGCCACCAGCAGAGATAGGGACCACCTGGGCTACACCTTC	CATSRDRDHLGYTF
TRBV12-3/TRBV12-4	TRBD2	TRBJ2-5	.	TGTGCCAGCAGTTTGAGCGGGGTTGAGACCCAGTACTTC	CASSLSGVETQYF
TRBV29-1	.	TRBJ2-3	.	TGCAGCGTTGAACTCGACCGCAAGGATACGCAGTATTTT	CSVELDRKDTQYF
TRBV12-3/TRBV12-4	.	TRBJ1-3	few	TGTGCCAGCAGTTTAGGAGGAGGAAACACCATATATTTT	CASSLGGGNTIYF
TRBV4-3	.	TRBJ1-1	many	TGCGCCAGCAGCCAGACAGCGAACACTGAAGCTTTCTTT	CASSQTANTEAFF
TRBV2	.	TRBJ2-1	.	TGTGCCAGCAGTGAAGACTTAACTAGCTGGGATGAGCAGTTCTTC	CASSEDLTSWDEQFF
TRBV28	.	TRBJ2-3	many	TGTGCCAGCAGTGCTGACCGACCCGAAGATACGCAGTATTTT	CASSADRPEDTQYF
TRBV6-5	TRBD1	TRBJ2-2	many	TGTGCCAGCAGTAGAGGGGGCCCCGGGGAGCTGTTTTTT	CASSRGGPGELFF
TRBV12-3/TRBV12-4	TRBD1	TRBJ2-1	.	TGTGCCAGCAGAACCCAGGGGGCCCCCTACAATGAGCAGTTCTTC	CASRTQGAPYNEQFF
TRBV6-1	.	TRBJ2-1	few	TGTGCCAGCAGTGAAGCTTACAACACTCTTGACAATGAGCAGTTCTTC	CASSEAYNTLDNEQFF
TRBV12-3/TRBV12-4	TRBD1	TRBJ2-3	few	TGTGCCAGCAGCCGAAGACCGGGACAGGGGGACACAGATACGCAGTATTTT	CASSRRPGQGDTDTQYF
TRBV12-3/TRBV12-4	TRBD2	TRBJ2-2	many	TGTGCCAGCAGTTTAGCGCCAATCGGGACTATCGGGGAGCTGTTTTTT	CASSLAPIGTIGELFF
TRBV6-2/TRBV6-3	.	TRBJ2-2	.	TGTGCCAGCAGTTATCCGAAATGGGACACCGGGGAGCTGATTTTT	CASSYPKWDTGELIF
TRBV15	TRBD1	TRBJ1-2	.	TGTGCCACCAGCAGAGATCAAACAGGGGGTGGCTACACCTTC	CATSRDQTGGGYTF
TRBV20-1	TRBD2	TRBJ2-3	.	TGCAGTGCTAGACCGTCTAGCGGGGGGGGAGATACGCAGTATTTT	CSARPSSGGGDTQYF
TRBV24-1	.	TRBJ2-6	.	TGTGCCACCAGTGATTCAACGGGGTTCTCTGGGGCCAACGTCCTGACTTTC	CATSDSTGFSGANVLTF
TRBV6-5	.	TRBJ2-7	few	TGTGCCAGCAGTTACTTGGGTGACAGCTACGAGCAGTACTTC	CASSYLGDSYEQYF
TRBV7-6	TRBD1	TRBJ2-3	few	TGTGCCAGCAGCTTACTTGACAGGGAAGCAGAAGATACGCAGTATTTT	CASSLLDREAEDTQYF
TRBV20-1	.	TRBJ2-3	.	TGCAGTGCCCCCCCACGCGACAGACCTACAGATACGCAGTATTTT	CSAPPRDRPTDTQYF
TRBV18	.	TRBJ1-1	many	TGTGCCAGCTCACCACCGGGACGACCTGAAGCTTTCTTT	CASSPPGRPEAFF
TRBV5-1	.	TRBJ2-2	.	TGCGCCAGCAGCTTGGCCGTGGGGGCCGGGGAGCTGTTTTTT	CASSLAVGAGELFF
TRBV12-3/TRBV12-4	TRBD2	TRBJ2-3	.	TGTGCCAGCAGTGGCTCGGGGGGGCCTGCAGATACGCAGTATTTT	CASSGSGGPADTQYF
TRBV12-3/TRBV12-4	.	TRBJ2-3	few	TGTGCCAGCAGTCCGCTGAGGAATACGCAGTATTTT	CASSPLRNTQYF
TRBV9	.	TRBJ2-1	many	TGTGCCAGCAGCCCGAGCCGGGATGAGCAGTTCTTC	CASSPSRDEQFF